These T cell receptor beta chains were read from a single sample in a study of OX40 agonist ivuxolimab in advanced cancers. Profiling relied on immunoSEQ multiplex PCR, and the TCRdb table lists in-frame clones only, not all of them. The sample includes 79,000 or so clones, almost 85% of them seen just once. Sequenced material: CD4+ or CD8+ T cells sorted from blood, taken in a trial of the OX40 agonist ivuxolimab. All receptors come from an adult with an advanced solid tumor such as melanoma, head and neck, liver or kidney cancer. The CDR3 runs from the conserved cysteine through the conserved F or W. D genes are given only for firm matches. A row's size may be missing; if present it is once, few, many or a size class.

clone_size	v_call	j_call	d_call	cdr3_aa	cdr3_nt
-	TRBV7-9	TRBJ1-1	TRBD1	CASSYRDSNTEAFF	TGTGCCAGCAGCTACCGGGACAGCAACACTGAAGCTTTCTTT
-	TRBV7-8	TRBJ1-6	-	CASSHSGTPGNSPLHF	TGTGCCAGCTCACATTCCGGGACGCCCGGTAATTCACCCCTCCACTTT
-	TRBV5-4	TRBJ1-1	-	CASSVDRTTEAFF	TGTGCCAGCAGCGTAGACAGGACCACTGAAGCTTTCTTT
few	TRBV10-3	TRBJ2-7	-	CAISVGGFSYEQYF	TGTGCCATCAGTGTTGGGGGGTTCTCCTACGAGCAGTACTTC
-	TRBV5-1	TRBJ2-3	-	CASRPPGISTDTQYF	TGCGCCAGCAGACCCCCTGGCATTAGCACAGATACGCAGTATTTT
-	TRBV7-9	TRBJ2-7	-	CASSLGVGGDTGEQYF	TGTGCCAGCAGCTTAGGGGTGGGGGGAGACACCGGCGAGCAGTACTTC
-	TRBV30	TRBJ1-5	-	CAWSVEGDQPQHF	TGTGCCTGGAGTGTAGAGGGTGATCAGCCCCAGCATTTT
-	TRBV18	TRBJ1-1	-	CASSRNNNIRNTEAFF	TGTGCCAGCTCACGAAACAACAATATTAGGAACACTGAAGCTTTCTTT
-	TRBV4-1	TRBJ1-5	-	CASSQGTTYSNQPQHF	TGCGCCAGCAGCCAGGGGACAACTTATAGCAATCAGCCCCAGCATTTT
-	TRBV7-6	TRBJ1-6	-	CASSLEQRGNSPLHF	TGTGCCAGCAGCTTGGAACAGCGGGGAAATTCACCCCTCCACTTT
-	TRBV18	TRBJ2-5	TRBD2	CASSPWLAGNQETQYF	TGTGCCAGCTCACCATGGCTAGCGGGGAACCAAGAGACCCAGTACTTC
-	TRBV7-9	TRBJ2-3	-	CASSFGGSGTDTQYF	TGTGCCAGCAGCTTTGGGGGGTCGGGCACAGATACGCAGTATTTT
-	TRBV7-2	TRBJ1-2	-	CASSSGRGGYGYTF	TGTGCCAGCAGCTCGGGACGGGGAGGCTATGGCTACACCTTC
-	TRBV14	TRBJ1-6	-	CASSPRQDSPLHF	TGTGCCAGCAGCCCCCGACAGGATTCACCCCTCCACTTT
-	TRBV6-5	TRBJ1-2	-	CASSYRPANGYTF	TGTGCCAGCAGTTACAGGCCTGCCAATGGCTACACCTTC
-	TRBV5-8	TRBJ2-3	TRBD1	CASRSPRRTGEDTQYF	TGTGCCAGCAGATCTCCCCGGCGGACAGGGGAGGATACGCAGTATTTT
-	TRBV5-1	TRBJ2-5	-	CASSPFGTRETQYF	TGCGCCAGCAGCCCGTTCGGGACACGAGAGACCCAGTACTTC
-	TRBV10-3	TRBJ2-1	TRBD2	CAISGSMVAGYNEQFF	TGTGCCATCAGTGGATCCATGGTAGCGGGATACAATGAGCAGTTCTTC
-	TRBV12-5	TRBJ2-5	-	CASGLGTRTIETQYF	TGTGCTAGTGGTTTGGGCACTAGGACGATAGAGACCCAGTACTTC
-	TRBV4-2	TRBJ2-3	TRBD2	CASSQGTRRGGTDTQYF	TGTGCCAGCAGCCAAGGGACACGACGGGGGGGCACAGATACGCAGTATTTT
-	TRBV6-1	TRBJ2-3	TRBD2	CASSVAGGPGDTQYF	TGTGCCAGCAGTGTGGCGGGGGGGCCGGGAGATACGCAGTATTTT
-	TRBV27	TRBJ1-2	TRBD1	CASSSPGTANYGYTF	TGTGCCAGCAGTTCGCCCGGGACAGCTAACTATGGCTACACCTTC
-	TRBV27	TRBJ1-4	-	CASSLGMRGRDEKLFF	TGTGCCAGCAGTTTAGGGATGAGGGGACGGGATGAAAAACTGTTTTTT